This T cell receptor (beta chain) was recovered during a study of shared clonotypes between healthy human individuals. Study-level findings and limits: Estimated richness values were generally larger in naive subsets than in memory subsets.

The CDR3 sequence is 13 residues long. V was trimmed by 5 bases and J by 2 bases, leaving 7 bases between them. Germline CDR1 and CDR2: SGHTA and FQGTGA. Sequencing was performed with immunoSEQ multiplex PCR; in TCRdb, only in-frame clones are kept and a portion is missing. The sample holds about 1.1 million clones, roughly 74% seen once. This clone showed up just a few times. The antigen remains undetermined. The sequence derives from a man aged 18 to 29 in good health. Some clones in this sample may be carry-over from other donors' samples. Source material: memory CD4+ T cells from PBMCs. Subset here: CD45RA-negative fraction. The chain couples TRBV7-3 to TRBJ1-3; D is unresolved. CDR3 coding DNA: TGTGCCAGCAGCGACGGAACTGGAAACACCATATATTTT. This codes for CASSDGTGNTIYF.